Listed below are T cell receptor beta chains from one sample, sequenced in a study of response to subunit inactivated influenza vaccine. MiXCR, applied by TCRdb to the RT-PCR reads, yields one record per CDR3 protein. The sample consists of approximately 530,000 distinct CDR3 sequences, 7.6% of them appearing once. Sequencing used PBMCs from blood, obtained approximately 25 months after vaccination. These receptor sequences come from a man aged 50 to 69 who received an inactivated influenza vaccine. Both conserved end residues are part of each CDR3. Each record gives: CDR3 length, V gene, D gene, J gene, clone size, CDR3 protein, CDR3 DNA. A D gene is named only where the DNA matches it firmly. The size field is filled for only some rows; it gives once, few, many or a size class.

CDR3 length: 13; V gene: TRBV7-8; D gene: .; J gene: TRBJ1-5; clone size: few; CDR3 protein: CASSLEGYQPQHF; CDR3 DNA: TGTGCCAGCAGCTTAGAGGGGTATCAGCCCCAGCATTTT
CDR3 length: 13; V gene: TRBV15; D gene: .; J gene: TRBJ1-1; clone size: few; CDR3 protein: CATSFQGNTEAFF; CDR3 DNA: TGTGCCACCAGCTTCCAGGGGAACACTGAAGCTTTCTTT
CDR3 length: 14; V gene: TRBV7-2; D gene: .; J gene: TRBJ2-7; clone size: .; CDR3 protein: CASTNPPRGYEQYF; CDR3 DNA: TGTGCCAGCACCAATCCCCCCAGGGGTTACGAGCAGTACTTC
CDR3 length: 14; V gene: TRBV20-1; D gene: .; J gene: TRBJ2-7; clone size: few; CDR3 protein: CSARERQGSYEQYF; CDR3 DNA: TGCAGTGCTAGAGAAAGGCAGGGCTCCTACGAGCAGTACTTC
CDR3 length: 15; V gene: TRBV5-1; D gene: .; J gene: TRBJ1-4; clone size: .; CDR3 protein: CASGLVGATNEKLFF; CDR3 DNA: TGCGCCAGCGGCTTGGTGGGCGCAACTAATGAAAAACTGTTTTTT
CDR3 length: 14; V gene: TRBV7-2; D gene: .; J gene: TRBJ1-1; clone size: many; CDR3 protein: CASSLGRANTEAFF; CDR3 DNA: TGTGCCAGCAGCTTAGGCAGGGCGAACACTGAAGCTTTCTTT
CDR3 length: 14; V gene: TRBV10-3; D gene: TRBD2; J gene: TRBJ2-2; clone size: many; CDR3 protein: CAISLAGGPGELFF; CDR3 DNA: TGTGCCATCAGCCTAGCGGGGGGACCCGGGGAGCTGTTTTTT
CDR3 length: 16; V gene: TRBV11-3; D gene: .; J gene: TRBJ1-1; clone size: .; CDR3 protein: CASSLDVTYRAVQAFF; CDR3 DNA: TGTGCCAGCAGCTTAGATGTAACCTACAGGGCGGTGCAGGCTTTCTTT
CDR3 length: 16; V gene: TRBV10-2; D gene: TRBD1; J gene: TRBJ2-3; clone size: .; CDR3 protein: CASTPRQGMGADTQYF; CDR3 DNA: TGCGCCAGCACCCCTAGACAGGGGATGGGGGCAGATACGCAGTATTTT
CDR3 length: 16; V gene: TRBV2; D gene: .; J gene: TRBJ1-3; clone size: many; CDR3 protein: CASSEGRGNSGNTIYF; CDR3 DNA: TGTGCCAGCAGTGAAGGACGGGGAAACTCTGGAAACACCATATATTTT
CDR3 length: 16; V gene: TRBV11-2; D gene: .; J gene: TRBJ2-7; clone size: .; CDR3 protein: CASSLDGWPLPYEQYF; CDR3 DNA: TGTGCCAGCAGCTTAGATGGTTGGCCGCTCCCTTACGAGCAGTACTTC
CDR3 length: 14; V gene: TRBV28; D gene: .; J gene: TRBJ1-2; clone size: many; CDR3 protein: CASSFAGATYGYTF; CDR3 DNA: TGTGCCAGCAGTTTCGCCGGCGCCACTTATGGCTACACCTTC
CDR3 length: 15; V gene: TRBV12-3/TRBV12-4; D gene: TRBD2; J gene: TRBJ2-7; clone size: few; CDR3 protein: CASSFTSGLSYEQYF; CDR3 DNA: TGTGCCAGCAGTTTCACTAGCGGGCTCTCCTACGAGCAGTACTTC
CDR3 length: 15; V gene: TRBV11-2; D gene: .; J gene: TRBJ1-2; clone size: .; CDR3 protein: CASSLVGRTNYGYTF; CDR3 DNA: TGTGCCAGCAGCTTAGTGGGCAGAACTAACTATGGCTACACCTTC
CDR3 length: 17; V gene: TRBV5-1; D gene: .; J gene: TRBJ2-7; clone size: many; CDR3 protein: CASSFGTLILSSYEQYF; CDR3 DNA: TGCGCCAGCAGCTTTGGTACGCTGATCCTCTCTTCCTACGAGCAGTACTTC
CDR3 length: 17; V gene: TRBV4-1; D gene: .; J gene: TRBJ1-1; clone size: many; CDR3 protein: CASSQGVLRGPNTEAFF; CDR3 DNA: TGCGCCAGCAGCCAAGGCGTACTCAGGGGACCGAACACTGAAGCTTTCTTT
CDR3 length: 15; V gene: TRBV9; D gene: TRBD2; J gene: TRBJ2-3; clone size: .; CDR3 protein: CASSVRGRAGDTQYF; CDR3 DNA: TGTGCCAGCAGCGTACGAGGGAGGGCTGGAGATACGCAGTATTTT
CDR3 length: 14; V gene: TRBV28; D gene: .; J gene: TRBJ2-2; clone size: .; CDR3 protein: CASNGLLNTGELFF; CDR3 DNA: TGTGCCAGCAACGGTTTGCTGAACACCGGGGAGCTGTTTTTT
CDR3 length: 11; V gene: TRBV20-1; D gene: .; J gene: TRBJ2-1; clone size: .; CDR3 protein: CSGSLLVGGFF; CDR3 DNA: TGCAGTGGGTCCCTTCTGGTAGGTGGGTTCTTC
CDR3 length: 15; V gene: TRBV20-1; D gene: .; J gene: TRBJ1-5; clone size: many; CDR3 protein: CSARQETYSNQPQHF; CDR3 DNA: TGCAGTGCTAGACAGGAGACTTATAGCAATCAGCCCCAGCATTTT
CDR3 length: 14; V gene: TRBV3-1; D gene: .; J gene: TRBJ1-2; clone size: few; CDR3 protein: CASSPGRGSYGYTF; CDR3 DNA: TGTGCCAGCAGCCCAGGGCGGGGGAGCTATGGCTACACCTTC
CDR3 length: 15; V gene: TRBV9; D gene: .; J gene: TRBJ2-1; clone size: many; CDR3 protein: CASSPWASEGNEQFF; CDR3 DNA: TGTGCCAGCAGCCCTTGGGCTAGCGAAGGCAATGAGCAGTTCTTC
CDR3 length: 15; V gene: TRBV25-1; D gene: TRBD2; J gene: TRBJ2-7; clone size: many; CDR3 protein: CASSAGTSGSYEQYF; CDR3 DNA: TGTGCCAGCAGTGCCGGGACTAGCGGGTCCTACGAGCAGTACTTC
CDR3 length: 15; V gene: TRBV7-2; D gene: TRBD2; J gene: TRBJ2-7; clone size: few; CDR3 protein: CASSTSGTSLYEQYF; CDR3 DNA: TGTGCCAGCAGCACCTCCGGGACTAGCTTATACGAGCAGTACTTC
CDR3 length: 15; V gene: TRBV4-3; D gene: .; J gene: TRBJ1-2; clone size: few; CDR3 protein: CASSQDRETNYGYTF; CDR3 DNA: TGCGCCAGCAGCCAAGATCGGGAAACTAACTATGGCTACACCTTC
CDR3 length: 15; V gene: TRBV5-1; D gene: .; J gene: TRBJ1-3; clone size: many; CDR3 protein: CASSLGGSSGNTIYF; CDR3 DNA: TGTGCCAGCAGCTTAGGGGGTTCCTCTGGAAACACCATATATTTT
CDR3 length: 15; V gene: TRBV3-1; D gene: .; J gene: TRBJ2-4; clone size: .; CDR3 protein: CASSQEPNGKNIQYF; CDR3 DNA: TGTGCCAGCAGCCAAGAACCAAATGGCAAAAACATTCAGTACTTC
CDR3 length: 13; V gene: TRBV6-2/TRBV6-3; D gene: TRBD1; J gene: TRBJ2-1; clone size: .; CDR3 protein: CASSINRDREQFF; CDR3 DNA: TGTGCCAGCAGCATAAACCGGGACAGGGAGCAGTTCTTC
CDR3 length: 14; V gene: TRBV10-3; D gene: .; J gene: TRBJ2-5; clone size: few; CDR3 protein: CAISEVPGQETQYF; CDR3 DNA: TGTGCCATCAGTGAGGTACCGGGCCAAGAGACCCAGTACTTC
CDR3 length: 12; V gene: TRBV30; D gene: .; J gene: TRBJ2-3; clone size: .; CDR3 protein: CAWSVPQGTQYF; CDR3 DNA: TGTGCCTGGAGTGTACCCCAGGGTACGCAGTATTTT
CDR3 length: 16; V gene: TRBV5-1; D gene: TRBD1; J gene: TRBJ1-2; clone size: many; CDR3 protein: CASRNLLQDRGKGYTF; CDR3 DNA: TGCGCCAGCAGAAATCTTCTACAAGACAGGGGGAAAGGCTACACCTTC
CDR3 length: 15; V gene: TRBV20-1; D gene: .; J gene: TRBJ2-5; clone size: many; CDR3 protein: CSARFGYAVEETQYF; CDR3 DNA: TGCAGTGCTCGGTTTGGATACGCGGTCGAAGAGACCCAGTACTTC
CDR3 length: 14; V gene: TRBV7-2; D gene: TRBD1; J gene: TRBJ2-7; clone size: .; CDR3 protein: CASSLNRGSYEQYF; CDR3 DNA: TGTGCCAGCAGCTTAAACAGGGGATCCTACGAGCAGTACTTC
CDR3 length: 14; V gene: TRBV2; D gene: TRBD1; J gene: TRBJ1-2; clone size: few; CDR3 protein: CASSGERTGERYTF; CDR3 DNA: TGTGCCAGCAGTGGAGAACGGACAGGGGAGCGCTACACCTTC
CDR3 length: 14; V gene: TRBV5-1; D gene: TRBD2; J gene: TRBJ2-7; clone size: many; CDR3 protein: CASSLVSGAYEQYF; CDR3 DNA: TGCGCCAGCAGCTTGGTTAGCGGGGCCTACGAGCAGTACTTC
CDR3 length: 16; V gene: TRBV3-1; D gene: .; J gene: TRBJ2-1; clone size: few; CDR3 protein: CASSQDLGGLYNEQFF; CDR3 DNA: TGTGCCAGCAGCCAAGATCTTGGGGGACTGTACAATGAGCAGTTCTTC
CDR3 length: 15; V gene: TRBV7-2; D gene: TRBD2; J gene: TRBJ2-7; clone size: .; CDR3 protein: CASSRGLAASYEQYF; CDR3 DNA: TGTGCCAGCAGTCGGGGACTAGCGGCATCCTACGAGCAGTACTTC
CDR3 length: 14; V gene: TRBV24-1; D gene: TRBD1; J gene: TRBJ2-5; clone size: many; CDR3 protein: CATSGDRGRETQYF; CDR3 DNA: TGTGCCACCAGTGGGGACAGGGGAAGGGAGACCCAGTACTTC
CDR3 length: 17; V gene: TRBV4-1; D gene: .; J gene: TRBJ2-4; clone size: .; CDR3 protein: CASSQDQTGLAKNIQYF; CDR3 DNA: TGCGCCAGCAGCCAAGATCAAACAGGCCTAGCCAAAAACATTCAGTACTTC
CDR3 length: 14; V gene: TRBV10-3; D gene: TRBD2; J gene: TRBJ2-4; clone size: many; CDR3 protein: CAIGTSGRPSIQYF; CDR3 DNA: TGTGCCATCGGGACTAGCGGGAGGCCCAGCATTCAGTACTTC
CDR3 length: 20; V gene: TRBV27; D gene: TRBD2; J gene: TRBJ2-7; clone size: many; CDR3 protein: CASSLRMVGPGLAVPYEQYF; CDR3 DNA: TGTGCCAGCAGTTTAAGGATGGTAGGCCCCGGACTAGCGGTGCCCTACGAGCAGTACTTC
CDR3 length: 15; V gene: TRBV10-3; D gene: .; J gene: TRBJ1-3; clone size: few; CDR3 protein: CAISGSKRSGNTIYF; CDR3 DNA: TGTGCCATCAGTGGGTCTAAACGGTCTGGAAACACCATATATTTT
CDR3 length: 13; V gene: TRBV20-1; D gene: TRBD1; J gene: TRBJ2-7; clone size: .; CDR3 protein: CSAGRRQGYEQYF; CDR3 DNA: TGCAGTGCAGGAAGAAGACAGGGGTACGAGCAGTACTTC
CDR3 length: 13; V gene: TRBV5-1; D gene: .; J gene: TRBJ2-3; clone size: few; CDR3 protein: CASSGLEGNTQYF; CDR3 DNA: TGCGCCAGCAGCGGCCTGGAAGGGAATACGCAGTATTTT
CDR3 length: 17; V gene: TRBV5-1; D gene: TRBD1; J gene: TRBJ2-2; clone size: .; CDR3 protein: CASSLARGLPNTGELFF; CDR3 DNA: TGCGCCAGCAGCTTGGCCAGGGGGCTTCCGAACACCGGGGAGCTGTTTTTT
CDR3 length: 17; V gene: TRBV7-9; D gene: .; J gene: TRBJ1-6; clone size: few; CDR3 protein: CASSPQTGGVYNSPLHF; CDR3 DNA: TGTGCCAGCAGCCCGCAGACAGGAGGGGTCTATAATTCACCCCTCCACTTT
CDR3 length: 15; V gene: TRBV15; D gene: TRBD1; J gene: TRBJ2-1; clone size: .; CDR3 protein: CATSPRDRGNNEQFF; CDR3 DNA: TGTGCCACCAGCCCCCGGGACAGGGGTAACAATGAGCAGTTCTTC
CDR3 length: 14; V gene: TRBV10-3; D gene: TRBD1; J gene: TRBJ1-2; clone size: .; CDR3 protein: CAISAQGRNYGYTF; CDR3 DNA: TGTGCCATCAGTGCACAGGGGAGGAACTATGGCTACACCTTC
CDR3 length: 15; V gene: TRBV3-1; D gene: .; J gene: TRBJ2-7; clone size: .; CDR3 protein: CASSQEMTVNYEQYF; CDR3 DNA: TGTGCCAGCAGCCAAGAAATGACTGTTAACTACGAGCAGTACTTC
CDR3 length: 16; V gene: TRBV7-9; D gene: TRBD2; J gene: TRBJ2-7; clone size: many; CDR3 protein: CASSFHSGRTTYEQYF; CDR3 DNA: TGTGCCAGCAGCTTTCATAGCGGGAGGACCACCTACGAGCAGTACTTC
CDR3 length: 12; V gene: TRBV12-3/TRBV12-4; D gene: .; J gene: TRBJ1-1; clone size: many; CDR3 protein: CASSQTVTEAFF; CDR3 DNA: TGTGCCAGCAGTCAGACAGTAACAGAAGCTTTCTTT
CDR3 length: 13; V gene: TRBV7-2; D gene: .; J gene: TRBJ1-2; clone size: .; CDR3 protein: CASSPGEAAGYTF; CDR3 DNA: TGTGCCAGCAGCCCCGGCGAGGCCGCTGGCTACACCTTC
CDR3 length: 16; V gene: TRBV5-4; D gene: TRBD1; J gene: TRBJ2-3; clone size: few; CDR3 protein: CASSLARTGGTDTQYF; CDR3 DNA: TGTGCCAGCAGCTTGGCTCGGACAGGGGGCACAGATACGCAGTATTTT